The clone carrying this T cell receptor beta chain has a handful of counts. This sample was included in a study of blood T cell repertoires in COVID-19. Study details: In each case, the material was cDNA or gDNA derived from T cells, B-cell-depleted T cells, or PBMCs.

The study drew participants aged about 18 to 89 years from around 24 US areas. Recovery meant two consecutive negative NP/OP PCR tests, professional clearance, or resolved symptoms. Trimming pared 5 bases from V and 3 bases from J, leaving 16 bases between. The CDR3 loop spans 16 amino acids. Per germline, CDR1 LNHDA and CDR2 SQIVND (reference sequence). Original analysis: From reference gene primer amplification, estimates of nucleated cell counts were derived. Sequencing was performed with immunoSEQ multiplex PCR; in TCRdb, only in-frame clones are kept and a portion is missing. The V and J calls and the clone size are those of that table, but D and trimming were determined from the DNA. Here the sample spans more than 150,000 clones, 78% being singletons.

The chain carries TRBV19 and TRBJ2-2; the D is unclear. Sequencing was performed on PBMCs or T cells enriched from blood (not recorded which). This sequence originates from a woman between 50 and 59 years old who had recovered from COVID-19. CDR3 DNA: TGTGCCAGTAGTCCTTTCTATTCACCTGACACCGGGGAGCTGTTTTTT. This sequence encodes CASSPFYSPDTGELFF.